The 8 T cell receptor beta chains below were found in one sample sequenced in a study of blood T cell repertoires in COVID-19. Assay used: immunoSEQ multiplex PCR; TCRdb lists only in-frame clones, some missing. Of more than 100,000 clones in the sample, 88% were seen once. What was sequenced was peripheral blood. All receptors come from a human donor in a cohort sampled during active COVID-19.

V is TRBV7-2 and J is TRBJ2-2; weak D call: TRBD2 (6 bases). This CDR3 is 15 amino acids long. Trimming cost V 3 bases and J 6 bases, with 14 bases left between them. Germline V gene lookup returns CDR1 SGHTA and CDR2 FQGNSA. CDR3 protein: CASSFGAGLSGELFF. DNA of the CDR3: TGTGCCAGCAGCTTCGGGGCGGGATTATCCGGGGAGCTGTTTTTT.

This chain connects TRBV9 to TRBJ2-3, with 14 positions matching TRBD2. This CDR3 contains 16 residues. V was clipped by 4 bases and J by 6 bases; unmatched bases: 7. The germline gives CDR1 SGDLS, CDR2 YYNGEE. The CDR3 DNA sequence: TGTGCCAGCAGCTCCTCGGGACTAGCGGGAGTCGATACGCAGTATTTT. It codes for CASSSSGLAGVDTQYF.

The chain uses TRBV7-3 and TRBJ2-5, with D possibly TRBD2 on 6 matching bases. CDR1 and CDR2 (germline): SGHTA, FQGTGA. The CDR3 length is 15 residues. V was clipped by 1 base and J by 5 bases, with 14 bases between them. The CDR3 nucleotides are TGTGCCAGCAGCTTAAATGTAGGAGGGGTGGAGACCCAGTACTTC. Translation gives CASSLNVGGVETQYF.

This sequence joins TRBV9 and TRBJ2-1; no reliable D call. CDR3 size: 12 residues. V was clipped by 0 bases and J by 7 bases, with 5 bases between them. The germline V gene has CDR1 SGDLS and CDR2 YYNGEE. In DNA, the CDR3 is TGTGCCAGCAGCGTAGCTGAGAATGAGCAGTTCTTC. Encoded protein: CASSVAENEQFF.

The V call is TRBV2, the J call TRBJ1-6; 9 bases match TRBD1. The CDR3 spans 15 residues. V shed 4 bases and J 4 bases; nucleotides not matched to a gene: 2. The germline gives CDR1 SNHLY, CDR2 FYNNEI. The CDR3 DNA reads as TGTGCCAGCAGTGTGGGGACAGGGTATAATTCACCCCTCCACTTT. As protein: CASSVGTGYNSPLHF.

V is TRBV27 and J is TRBJ2-1, with TRBD2 identical over 13 bases. Per germline, CDR1 MNHEY and CDR2 SMNVEV (reference sequence). Trimming at V came to 6 bases and at J to 8 bases, leaving 4 bases not matched to a gene. There are 14 residues in the CDR3. The CDR3 sequence is CASRRGLAGDEQFF. The CDR3 coding sequence is TGTGCCAGCAGGAGAGGACTAGCGGGAGATGAGCAGTTCTTC.

The chain carries TRBV28 and TRBJ2-4; 10 bases line up with TRBD1. This CDR3 region has 16 residues. CDR1 is MDHEN and CDR2 is SYDVKM in the germline V gene. The J segment lost 1 base and the V segment lost 6 bases, leaving 6 bases of the junction unmatched. CDR3: CASSATGGAAKNIQYF. The CDR3 coding sequence is TGTGCCAGCAGCGCGACAGGGGGCGCGGCCAAAAACATTCAGTACTTC.

The V call is TRBV5-8, the J call TRBJ2-7; weak D call: TRBD1 (6 bases). CDR3 length: 13 residues. Per germline, CDR1 SGHTS and CDR2 YDEGEE. V was pared by 5 bases and J by 7 bases, with 16 bases between. CDR3 sequence: CASRRTVVGEQYF. The CDR3 nucleotides read TGTGCCAGCAGACGGACAGTTGTCGGGGAGCAGTACTTC.